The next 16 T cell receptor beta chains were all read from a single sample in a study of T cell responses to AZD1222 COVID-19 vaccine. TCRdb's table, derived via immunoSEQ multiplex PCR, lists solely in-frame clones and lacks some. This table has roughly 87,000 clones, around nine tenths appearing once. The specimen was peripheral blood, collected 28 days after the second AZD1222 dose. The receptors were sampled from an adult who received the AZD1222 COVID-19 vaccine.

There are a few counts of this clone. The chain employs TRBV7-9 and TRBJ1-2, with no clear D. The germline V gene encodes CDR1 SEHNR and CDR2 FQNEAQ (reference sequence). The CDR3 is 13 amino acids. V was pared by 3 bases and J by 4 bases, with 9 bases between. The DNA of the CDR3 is TGTGCCAGCAGCTTGGAGGGTACCTATGGCTACACCTTC. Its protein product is CASSLEGTYGYTF.

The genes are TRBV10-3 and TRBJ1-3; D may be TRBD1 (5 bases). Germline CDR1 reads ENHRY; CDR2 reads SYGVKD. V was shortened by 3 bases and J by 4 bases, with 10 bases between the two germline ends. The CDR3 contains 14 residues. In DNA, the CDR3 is TGTGCCATCAGTGATGCAGGGTCAGGAAACACCATATATTTT. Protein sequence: CAISDAGSGNTIYF.

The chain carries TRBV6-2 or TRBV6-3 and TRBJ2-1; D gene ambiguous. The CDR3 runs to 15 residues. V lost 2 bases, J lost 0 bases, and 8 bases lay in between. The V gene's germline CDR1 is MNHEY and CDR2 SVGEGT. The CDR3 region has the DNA TGTGCCAGCAGTTACGACCCGAACTCCTACAATGAGCAGTTCTTC. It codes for CASSYDPNSYNEQFF.

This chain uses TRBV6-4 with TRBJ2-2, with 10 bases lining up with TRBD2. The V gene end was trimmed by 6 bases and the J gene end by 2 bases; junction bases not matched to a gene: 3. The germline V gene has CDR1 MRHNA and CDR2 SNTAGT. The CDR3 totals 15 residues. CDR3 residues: CASRSGGANTGELFF. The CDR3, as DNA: TGTGCCAGCAGGAGCGGGGGGGCCAACACCGGGGAGCTGTTTTTT.

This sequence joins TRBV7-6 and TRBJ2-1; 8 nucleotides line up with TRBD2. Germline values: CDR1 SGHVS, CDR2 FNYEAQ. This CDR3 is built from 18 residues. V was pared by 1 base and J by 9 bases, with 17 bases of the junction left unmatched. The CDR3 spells CASSLDVPGGPPTSEQFF. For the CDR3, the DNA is TGTGCCAGCAGCTTAGATGTTCCGGGGGGGCCACCGACCTCTGAGCAGTTCTTC.

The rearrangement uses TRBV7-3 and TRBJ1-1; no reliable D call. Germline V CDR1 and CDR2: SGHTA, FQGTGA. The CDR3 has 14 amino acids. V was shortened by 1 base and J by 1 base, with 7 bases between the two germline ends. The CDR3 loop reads CASSLNTRNTEAFF. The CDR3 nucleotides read TGTGCCAGCAGCTTAAATACACGGAACACTGAAGCTTTCTTT.

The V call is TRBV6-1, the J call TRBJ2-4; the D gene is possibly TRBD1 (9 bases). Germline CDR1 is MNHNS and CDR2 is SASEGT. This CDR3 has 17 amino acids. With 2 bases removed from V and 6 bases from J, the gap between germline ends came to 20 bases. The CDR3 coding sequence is TGTGCCAGCAGTGAACCCGCGGGAGGACAGGGGTTAAACATTCAGTACTTC. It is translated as CASSEPAGGQGLNIQYF.

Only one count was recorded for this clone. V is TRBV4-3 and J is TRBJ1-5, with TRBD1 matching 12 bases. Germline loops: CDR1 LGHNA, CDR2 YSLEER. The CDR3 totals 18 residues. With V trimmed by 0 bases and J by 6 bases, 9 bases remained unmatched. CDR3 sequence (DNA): TGCGCCAGCAGCCAAGATGGTCCGGGACAGGGGGCACCTCAGCCCCAGCATTTT. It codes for CASSQDGPGQGAPQPQHF.

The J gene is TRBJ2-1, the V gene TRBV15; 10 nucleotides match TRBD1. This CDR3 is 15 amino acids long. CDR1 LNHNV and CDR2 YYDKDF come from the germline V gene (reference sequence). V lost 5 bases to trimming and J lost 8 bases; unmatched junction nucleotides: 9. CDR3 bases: TGTGCCACCAGCGCCGGACAGGGGGAGTTGGATGAGCAGTTCTTC. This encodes CATSAGQGELDEQFF.

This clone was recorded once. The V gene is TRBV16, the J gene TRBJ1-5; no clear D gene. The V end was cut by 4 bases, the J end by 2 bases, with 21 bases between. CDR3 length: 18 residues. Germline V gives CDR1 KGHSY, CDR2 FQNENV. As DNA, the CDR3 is TGTGCCAGCAGCCGAGGCATCCAAAGCGGGAAGCGCAATCAGCCCCAGCATTTT. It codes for CASSRGIQSGKRNQPQHF.

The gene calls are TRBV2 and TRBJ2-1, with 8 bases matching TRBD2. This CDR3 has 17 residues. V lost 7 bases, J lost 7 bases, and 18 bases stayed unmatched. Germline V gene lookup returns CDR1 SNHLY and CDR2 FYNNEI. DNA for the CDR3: TGTGCCAGCACCAGGTGGGCTAGCGGGCCCCCCGGGAATGAGCAGTTCTTC. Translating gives CASTRWASGPPGNEQFF.

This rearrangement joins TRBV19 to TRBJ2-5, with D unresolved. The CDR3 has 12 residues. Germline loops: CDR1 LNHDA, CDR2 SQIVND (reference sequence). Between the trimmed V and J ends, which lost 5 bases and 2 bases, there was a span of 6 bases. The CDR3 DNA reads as TGTGCCAGTAGTTTCGATCAAGAGACCCAGTACTTC. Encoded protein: CASSFDQETQYF.

The DNA for the CDR3 is TGTGCCAGTAGCCCCCGGGCGGGGATACACAATGAGCAGTTCTTC. The encoded protein is CASSPRAGIHNEQFF. The chain couples TRBV19 to TRBJ2-1, with a tentative D call TRBD2 (6 bases). V lost 6 bases, J lost 5 bases, and 17 bases lay in between. Germline lookup yields CDR1 LNHDA and CDR2 SQIVND (reference sequence). The CDR3 runs 15 residues. The variable domain in full, completed from reference TRBV19 and TRBJ2-1, reads DGGITQSPKYLFRKEGQNVTLSCEQNLNHDAMYWYRQDPGQGLRLIYYSQIVNDFQKGDIAEGYSVSREKKESFPLTVTSAQKNPTAFYLCASSPRAGIHNEQFFGPGTRLTVL.

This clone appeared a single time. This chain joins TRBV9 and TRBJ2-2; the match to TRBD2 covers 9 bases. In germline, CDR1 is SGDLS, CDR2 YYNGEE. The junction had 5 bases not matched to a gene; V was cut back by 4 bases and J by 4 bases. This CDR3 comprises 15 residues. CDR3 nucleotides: TGTGCCAGCAGCCCGGCGGGGGGGGCCACCGGGGAGCTGTTTTTT. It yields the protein CASSPAGGATGELFF.

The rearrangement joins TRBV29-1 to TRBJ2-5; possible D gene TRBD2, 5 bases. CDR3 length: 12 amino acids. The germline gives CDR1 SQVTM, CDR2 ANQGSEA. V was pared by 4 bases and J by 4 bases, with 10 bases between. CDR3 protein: CSVVFGGETQYF. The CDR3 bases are TGCAGCGTTGTTTTTGGAGGAGAGACCCAGTACTTC.

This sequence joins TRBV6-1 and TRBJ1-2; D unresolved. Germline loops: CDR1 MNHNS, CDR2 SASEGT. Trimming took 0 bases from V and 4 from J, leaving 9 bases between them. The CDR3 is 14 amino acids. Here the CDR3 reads CASSEASGSYGYTF. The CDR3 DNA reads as TGTGCCAGCAGTGAAGCTTCGGGTAGCTATGGCTACACCTTC.